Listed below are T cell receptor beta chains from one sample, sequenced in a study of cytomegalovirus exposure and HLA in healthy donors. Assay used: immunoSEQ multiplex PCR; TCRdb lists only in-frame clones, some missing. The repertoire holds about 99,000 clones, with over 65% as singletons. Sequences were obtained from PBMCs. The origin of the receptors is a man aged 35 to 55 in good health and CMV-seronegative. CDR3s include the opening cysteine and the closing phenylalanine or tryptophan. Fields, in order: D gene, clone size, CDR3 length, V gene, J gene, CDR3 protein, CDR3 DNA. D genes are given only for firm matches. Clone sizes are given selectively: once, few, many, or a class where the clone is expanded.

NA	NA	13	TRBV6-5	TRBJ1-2	CASSDVGGLGYTF	TGTGCCAGCAGTGACGTGGGAGGCCTTGGCTACACCTTC
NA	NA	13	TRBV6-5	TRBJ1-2	CASSYSGGDGYTF	TGTGCCAGCAGTTACTCGGGGGGGGATGGCTACACCTTC
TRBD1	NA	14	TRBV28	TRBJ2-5	CASSEDRGRETQYF	TGTGCCAGCAGTGAAGACAGGGGGCGAGAGACCCAGTACTTC
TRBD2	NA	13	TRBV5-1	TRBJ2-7	CATRLAPSGEQYF	TGCGCCACCAGACTAGCCCCCTCTGGGGAGCAGTACTTC
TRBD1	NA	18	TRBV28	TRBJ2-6	CASSLIGTGGSGANVLTF	TGTGCCAGCAGTTTAATAGGGACAGGGGGCTCTGGGGCCAACGTCCTGACTTTC
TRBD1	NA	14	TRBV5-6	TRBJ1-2	CASSLTGENYGYTF	TGTGCCAGCAGCTTAACAGGGGAAAACTATGGCTACACCTTC
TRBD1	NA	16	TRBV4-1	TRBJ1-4	CASSQADRVINEKLFF	TGCGCCAGCAGCCAAGCCGACAGGGTCATCAATGAAAAACTGTTTTTT
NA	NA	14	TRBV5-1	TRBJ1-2	CASSLEAGYYGYTF	TGCGCCAGCAGCTTGGAGGCAGGTTACTATGGCTACACCTTC
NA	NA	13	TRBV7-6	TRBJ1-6	CASSQNNNSPLHF	TGTGCCAGCAGCCAGAATAATAATTCACCCCTCCACTTT
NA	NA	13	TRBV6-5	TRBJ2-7	CASKGDNRYEQYF	TGTGCCAGCAAAGGGGACAACCGCTACGAGCAGTACTTC
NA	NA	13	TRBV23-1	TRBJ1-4	CASTRQGAGKLFF	TGCGCCAGCACCCGGCAGGGAGCGGGAAAACTGTTTTTT
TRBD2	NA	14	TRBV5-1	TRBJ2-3	CASSLGGGPDTQYF	TGCGCCAGCAGCTTGGGGGGGGGACCAGATACGCAGTATTTT
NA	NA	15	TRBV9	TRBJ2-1	CASSVEQGSYNEQFF	TGTGCCAGCAGCGTAGAGCAGGGCTCCTACAATGAGCAGTTCTTC
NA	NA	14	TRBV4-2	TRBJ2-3	CASSQDSSTDTQYF	TGTGCCAGCAGCCAAGATAGCAGCACAGATACGCAGTATTTT
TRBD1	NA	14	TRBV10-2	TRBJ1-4	CASSRQGGSEKLFF	TGCGCCAGCAGCCGACAGGGGGGCAGTGAAAAACTGTTTTTT
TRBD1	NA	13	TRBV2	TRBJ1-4	CASRGQGNEKLFF	TGTGCCAGCAGGGGACAGGGGAACGAAAAACTGTTTTTT
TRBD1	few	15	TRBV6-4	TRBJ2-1	CASSEGQGYNNEQFF	TGTGCCAGCAGTGAGGGACAGGGTTACAACAATGAGCAGTTCTTC
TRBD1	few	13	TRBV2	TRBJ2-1	CASSAETGGEQFF	TGTGCCAGCAGTGCGGAAACAGGGGGTGAGCAGTTCTTC
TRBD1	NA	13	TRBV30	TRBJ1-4	CAWEQGSNEKLFF	TGTGCCTGGGAACAGGGGTCTAATGAAAAACTGTTTTTT
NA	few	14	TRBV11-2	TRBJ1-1	CASSLDAGFTEAFF	TGTGCCAGCAGCTTAGATGCGGGGTTCACTGAAGCTTTCTTT
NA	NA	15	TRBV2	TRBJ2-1	CASSYGTSFYNEQFF	TGTGCCAGCAGTTACGGGACAAGTTTTTACAATGAGCAGTTCTTC
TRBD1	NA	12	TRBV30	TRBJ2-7	CAWSRQGYEQYF	TGTGCCTGGAGTCGACAGGGCTACGAGCAGTACTTC
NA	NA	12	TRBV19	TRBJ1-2	CASSEVDYGYTF	TGTGCCAGTAGTGAGGTGGACTATGGCTACACCTTC
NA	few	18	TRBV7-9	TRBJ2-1	CASSLGPLVPSAYNEQFF	TGTGCCAGCAGCTTAGGACCGTTAGTTCCCAGCGCCTACAATGAGCAGTTCTTC
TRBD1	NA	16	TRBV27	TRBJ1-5	CASSPGTGVGNQPQHF	TGTGCCAGCAGTCCCGGGACAGGGGTGGGCAATCAGCCCCAGCATTTT
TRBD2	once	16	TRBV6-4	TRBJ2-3	CASSVDSGSGTDTQYF	TGTGCCAGCAGTGTAGATAGCGGGAGTGGCACAGATACGCAGTATTTT
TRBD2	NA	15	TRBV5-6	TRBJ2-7	CASSRRLAGPYEQYF	TGTGCCAGCAGCCGTCGACTAGCGGGGCCCTACGAGCAGTACTTC
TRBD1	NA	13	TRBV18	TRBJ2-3	CASSGRGRDTQYF	TGTGCCAGCTCAGGCAGGGGGAGAGATACGCAGTATTTT
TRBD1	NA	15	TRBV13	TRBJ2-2	CASSTDRVRTGELFF	TGTGCCAGCAGCACCGACAGGGTCCGGACCGGGGAGCTGTTTTTT
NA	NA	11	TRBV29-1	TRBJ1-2	CSGLTANGYTF	TGCAGCGGACTGACAGCAAATGGCTACACCTTC
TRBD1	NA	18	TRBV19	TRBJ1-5	CASSVSRDRGIKNQPQHF	TGTGCCAGCAGTGTAAGCCGGGACAGGGGTATAAAGAATCAGCCCCAGCATTTT